Below, 26 T cell receptor beta chains from the same sample are listed, as sequenced in a study of T cell responses to AZD1222 COVID-19 vaccine. The repertoire was sequenced with immunoSEQ multiplex PCR; TCRdb's copy has only in-frame clones and lacks some. In the table there are over 150,000 clones, 85% to 90% of which are singletons. Sequencing was performed on peripheral blood, taken on day 0 of MenACWY control vaccination. The receptors originated from an adult in good health.

The chain joins TRBV30 to TRBJ1-5; D gene uncertain. V was pared by 0 bases and J by 0 bases, with 3 bases between. Germline V gene lookup returns CDR1 GTSNPN and CDR2 SVGIG (reference sequence). The CDR3 runs 13 residues. This chain's CDR3 is CAWSVGSNQPQHF. Written as DNA, the CDR3 is TGTGCCTGGAGTGTAGGTAGCAATCAGCCCCAGCATTTT. Using reference TRBV30 and TRBJ1-5 for the parts outside the CDR3, the full variable domain is SQTIHQWPATLVQPVGSPLSLECTVEGTSNPNLYWYRQAAGRGLQLLFYSVGIGQISSEVPQNLSASRPQDRQFILSSKKLLLSDSGFYLCAWSVGSNQPQHFGDGTRLSIL.

V usage is TRBV24-1 and J usage is TRBJ2-3; TRBD2 agrees at 8 bases. This CDR3 region has 16 residues. The germline CDR1 and CDR2 sequences are KGHDR and SFDVKD. The V gene end was trimmed by 2 bases and the J gene end by 7 bases; junction bases not matched to a gene: 10. CDR3 loop: CATSDSFGGGSHTQYF. The CDR3 DNA reads as TGTGCCACCAGTGATTCCTTTGGCGGGGGGAGCCATACGCAGTATTTT.

V gene TRBV6-2 or TRBV6-3 combines with J gene TRBJ1-2; D is possibly TRBD1 (5 bases). Trimming took 2 bases from V and 1 from J, leaving 8 bases between them. The CDR3 has 14 amino acids. The germline gives CDR1 MNHEY, CDR2 SVGEGT. CDR3 DNA sequence: TGTGCCAGCAGTTACCGCCAGGGTAACTATGGCTACACCTTC. Amino acids: CASSYRQGNYGYTF.

The chain uses TRBV19 and TRBJ2-3; D may correspond to TRBD1 or TRBD2 (5 bases each). Germline V CDR1 and CDR2: LNHDA, SQIVND (reference sequence). Trimming took 8 bases from V and 0 from J, leaving 12 bases between them. CDR3 length: 14 residues. The CDR3 loop is CASSRGVSTDTQYF. In DNA form, the CDR3 reads TGTGCCAGTTCCCGAGGGGTTAGCACAGATACGCAGTATTTT. Combining the CDR3 with reference TRBV19 and TRBJ2-3 gives the whole variable domain DGGITQSPKYLFRKEGQNVTLSCEQNLNHDAMYWYRQDPGQGLRLIYYSQIVNDFQKGDIAEGYSVSREKKESFPLTVTSAQKNPTAFYLCASSRGVSTDTQYFGPGTRLTVL.

This chain joins TRBV6-6 and TRBJ2-7, with D possibly matching TRBD1 (6 bases). With 0 bases removed from V and 4 bases from J, the gap between germline ends came to 10 bases. From germline, CDR1 is MNHNY and CDR2 SVGAGI (reference sequence). The CDR3 has 14 amino acids. The CDR3 bases are TGTGCCAGCAGTTACTCAGGGGGTACATACGAGCAGTACGTC. Translation gives CASSYSGGTYEQYV.

This rearrangement joins TRBV18 to TRBJ1-2; 7 nucleotides line up with TRBD1. CDR1 KGHSH and CDR2 LQKENI come from the germline V gene. Germline trimming cut 5 bases from V and 3 bases from J; bases unmatched to any gene: 0. CDR3 size: 12 residues. The CDR3 loop is CASSDRDYGYTF. CDR3 nucleotide sequence: TGTGCCAGCTCAGACAGGGACTATGGCTACACCTTC.

The V and J genes are TRBV7-9 and TRBJ2-1; D is unclear. Trimming took off 5 bases at V and 6 bases at J, with 11 bases between the two ends. This CDR3 contains 13 residues. From germline, CDR1 is SEHNR and CDR2 FQNEAQ (reference sequence). The CDR3 DNA is TGTGCCAGCAGCCCCCCGGGTGGCAATGAGCAGTTCTTC. Translated: CASSPPGGNEQFF.

V is TRBV5-1 and J is TRBJ1-1, with D possibly TRBD1 on 6 matching bases. This CDR3 has 15 residues. Trimming took 7 bases from V and 6 from J, leaving 22 bases between them. Per the germline V gene, CDR1 is SGHRS and CDR2 is YFSETQ. The CDR3 sequence: CASLKGTGARSEAFF. In DNA, the CDR3 is TGCGCCAGCCTTAAGGGCACGGGGGCTAGGTCTGAAGCTTTCTTT.

CDR3 DNA sequence: TGTGCCACCGGGGGACTAGCGGACACCGGGGAGCTGTTTTTT. Translating it yields CATGGLADTGELFF. The chain carries TRBV10-3 and TRBJ2-2; 11 nucleotides line up with TRBD2. The CDR3 covers 14 residues. Unmatched junction bases numbered 4, after V lost 10 bases and J lost 3 bases. Germline CDR1 and CDR2: ENHRY and SYGVKD.

The chain joins TRBV4-3 to TRBJ2-3; D possibly corresponds to TRBD1 (6 bases). Trimming pared 3 bases from V and 3 bases from J, leaving 10 bases between. CDR1 and CDR2 from the germline V gene are LGHNA and YSLEER. The CDR3 is 14 amino acids. The DNA of the CDR3 is TGCGCCAGCAGCCAGGCCCAGGGGACAGATACGCAGTATTTT. Its protein is CASSQAQGTDTQYF.

This chain joins TRBV7-8 and TRBJ2-5; 7 bases line up with TRBD1. The trim removed 3 bases at V and 5 bases at J, leaving 6 bases unmatched. CDR3 length equals 14 residues. CDR1 SGHVS and CDR2 FQNEAQ come from the germline V gene. CDR3 amino acids: CASSFTGVGETQYF. As DNA, the CDR3 is TGTGCCAGCAGCTTTACAGGGGTAGGGGAGACCCAGTACTTC.

This rearrangement joins TRBV9 to TRBJ1-1; D is possibly TRBD1 (5 bases). This CDR3 comprises 16 residues. CDR1 is SGDLS, CDR2 YYNGEE, per germline. Trimming removed 2 bases from V and 1 base from J, with 15 bases in between. The CDR3 DNA follows: TGTGCCAGCAGCGTCCTCCCCGGAGGGACGAACACTGAAGCTTTCTTT. Translated: CASSVLPGGTNTEAFF.

V is TRBV12-3 or TRBV12-4 and J is TRBJ1-2; D not resolved. V shed 6 bases and J shed 0 bases, with 8 bases lying between them. The CDR3 is 13 amino acids. CDR3 DNA: TGTGCCAGCAGCCTCACAGCTAACTATGGCTACACCTTC. Its protein is CASSLTANYGYTF.

This chain joins TRBV19 and TRBJ2-2; D could derive from TRBD1 or TRBD2 (5 bases each). The germline CDR1 and CDR2 sequences are LNHDA and SQIVND (reference sequence). The CDR3 extends over 12 amino acids. V lost 10 bases and J 6 bases, leaving 12 bases between the germline ends. The CDR3 loop is CATSVGAGELFF. The CDR3 DNA is TGTGCCACATCAGTGGGGGCCGGGGAGCTGTTTTTT.

The chain carries TRBV12-3 or TRBV12-4 and TRBJ2-7; D is unclear. This CDR3 region has 13 residues. Between the trimmed V and J ends, which lost 0 bases and 1 base, there was a span of 4 bases. As DNA, the CDR3 is TGTGCCAGCAGTTTAGCTAAGTCCTACGAGCAGTACGTC. The encoded protein is CASSLAKSYEQYV.

This sequence joins TRBV3-1 (or the pseudogene TRBV3-2) and TRBJ2-4, with TRBD1 matching 7 bases. Germline V CDR1 and CDR2: LGHDT, YNNKEL (reference sequence). Losses at the gene ends were 4 bases for V and 6 bases for J; bases not matched to a gene: 12. The CDR3 contains 16 residues. The CDR3 sequence: CASSLPMRGGRNIQYF. The CDR3 DNA reads TGTGCCAGCAGCCTCCCAATGCGAGGGGGCCGAAACATTCAGTACTTC.

The J gene is TRBJ2-1, the V gene TRBV2; 11 bases are a match to TRBD2. The CDR3 contains 16 residues. Trimming at V came to 5 bases and at J to 1 base, leaving 4 bases not matched to a gene. From germline, CDR1 is SNHLY and CDR2 FYNNEI. The CDR3 loop reads CASSPTSGISYNEQFF. As DNA, the CDR3 is TGTGCCAGCAGTCCGACTAGCGGGATTTCCTACAATGAGCAGTTCTTC.

The chain joins TRBV30 to TRBJ1-3; D not certain. The germline V and J ends were trimmed by 0 bases and 4 bases, with 13 bases remaining between them. The CDR3 sequence is 15 residues long. CDR1 is GTSNPN and CDR2 is SVGIG in the germline V gene (reference sequence). The CDR3 bases are TGTGCCTGGAGTGTTCCCGACTTCTTAGGAAACACCATATATTTT. Its translation is CAWSVPDFLGNTIYF.

V usage is TRBV28 and J usage is TRBJ1-5, with a weak D call TRBD1 (5 bases). Trimming removed 8 bases at V and 7 bases at J, with 18 bases between. The CDR3 has 14 amino acids. Per germline, CDR1 MDHEN and CDR2 SYDVKM. The CDR3 sequence is CASQRDPRVQPQHF. The CDR3 nucleotides read TGTGCCAGCCAAAGGGACCCTAGGGTACAGCCCCAGCATTTT.

This chain uses TRBV27 with TRBJ1-6; 11 bases fit TRBD1. The trim removed 4 bases at V and 8 bases at J, leaving 1 base unmatched. CDR1 and CDR2 (germline): MNHEY, SMNVEV (reference sequence). This CDR3 region has 14 residues. The CDR3 protein is CASSWDRGYSPLHF. The CDR3 DNA follows: TGTGCCAGCAGTTGGGACAGGGGGTATTCACCCCTCCACTTT.

This chain uses TRBV9 with TRBJ2-4; 9 bases are a match to TRBD2. J was trimmed by 8 bases and V by 0 bases; bases with no gene match: 3. CDR3 size: 14 residues. CDR1 SGDLS and CDR2 YYNGEE come from the germline V gene. The CDR3 loop reads CASSVELAGYIQYF. Written as DNA, the CDR3 is TGTGCCAGCAGCGTAGAACTAGCGGGTTACATTCAGTACTTC.

This chain links TRBV9 with TRBJ2-7; 9 bases agree with TRBD2. Germline V lookup: CDR1 SGDLS, CDR2 YYNGEE. This CDR3 contains 17 residues. V dropped 2 bases and J dropped 2; count of bases not matched to a gene: 11. Here the CDR3 reads CASSVGPLAGNTYEQYF. As DNA, the CDR3 is TGTGCCAGCAGCGTGGGTCCACTAGCGGGCAACACCTACGAGCAGTACTTC.

The V and J genes are TRBV6-1 and TRBJ2-7; D unresolved. The germline CDR1 and CDR2 sequences are MNHNS and SASEGT. The CDR3 covers 14 residues. Trimming cost V 0 bases and J 3 bases, with 9 bases left between them. CDR3: CASSEAGTDYEQYV. CDR3 bases: TGTGCCAGCAGTGAAGCGGGCACAGACTACGAGCAGTACGTC.

The rearrangement uses TRBV5-5 and TRBJ1-1; D possibly corresponds to TRBD1 (6 bases). Trimming cost V 0 bases and J 0 bases, with 12 bases left between them. Germline V gene sequence: CDR1 SGHKS, CDR2 YYEKEE (reference sequence). The CDR3 length is 16 residues. This CDR3 reads CASSLAAGAMNTEAFF. CDR3 nucleotide sequence: TGTGCCAGCAGCTTGGCAGCGGGGGCCATGAACACTGAAGCTTTCTTT. The entire variable domain, with the rest obtained from reference TRBV5-5 and TRBJ1-1, is as follows: DAGVTQSPTHLIKTRGQQVTLRCSPISGHKSVSWYQQVLGQGPQFIFQYYEKEERGRGNFPDRFSARQFPNYSSELNVNALLLGDSALYLCASSLAAGAMNTEAFFGQGTRLTVV.

V is TRBV6-5 and J is TRBJ1-2; 8 nucleotides line up with TRBD1. From germline, CDR1 is MNHEY and CDR2 SVGAGI. The CDR3 length is 15 residues. The junction had 5 bases not matched to a gene; V was cut back by 0 bases and J by 5 bases. The CDR3, as DNA: TGTGCCAGCAGTTACTCGCGGACAGGGATGTATGGCTACACCTTC. Translated: CASSYSRTGMYGYTF.

The chain employs TRBV5-1 and TRBJ1-2; D may be TRBD1 (5 bases). This CDR3 comprises 15 residues. The germline V gene has CDR1 SGHRS and CDR2 YFSETQ. V lost 1 base to trimming and J lost 2 bases, with 12 bases between them. The CDR3: CASSLRLGENYGYTF. CDR3 sequence (DNA): TGCGCCAGCAGCTTGAGGTTGGGGGAGAACTATGGCTACACCTTC.